This passage covers 29 T cell receptor beta chains from one sample sequenced in a study of blood T cell repertoires in COVID-19. Assay used: immunoSEQ multiplex PCR; TCRdb lists only in-frame clones, some missing. The sample holds around 88,000 clones, roughly 80% seen once. Sequencing was done on a sample of peripheral blood. Source of these receptors: a man aged 55-75 years with acute or convalescent COVID-19.

This clone was picked up one time. The chain joins TRBV10-3 to TRBJ2-3; 7 bases match TRBD2. J was trimmed by 6 bases and V by 7 bases; bases with no gene match: 4. The germline V gene encodes CDR1 ENHRY and CDR2 SYGVKD. The CDR3 covers 12 residues. The CDR3 region is CAITSGGDTQYF. The CDR3 nucleotides are TGTGCCATCACTTCGGGGGGTGATACGCAGTATTTT.

The chain carries TRBV7-9 and TRBJ1-1; 7 bases map to TRBD1. Per the germline V gene, CDR1 is SEHNR and CDR2 is FQNEAQ (reference sequence). Trimming removed 5 bases from V and 0 bases from J; junction bases left unmatched: 9. CDR3 size: 16 residues. The CDR3 reads CASSRRDQGVNTEAFF. In nucleotides, the CDR3 is TGTGCCAGCAGCCGAAGAGATCAGGGGGTGAACACTGAAGCTTTCTTT.

This clone was recorded a few times. The CDR3, as DNA: TGTGCCAGCTCAGCCTCCGGGACAGATGAAGCTTTCTTT. It specifies CASSASGTDEAFF. The genes are TRBV18 and TRBJ1-1; 7 bases map to TRBD1. Looked up from germline, CDR1 is KGHSH and CDR2 is LQKENI. After removal of 5 bases from V and 7 bases from J, the junction contained 7 bases not matched to a gene. This CDR3 region has 13 residues.

The genes are TRBV4-1 and TRBJ2-2, with 7 bases identical to TRBD2. This CDR3 spans 16 amino acids. V lost 0 bases, J lost 1 base, and 2 bases stayed unmatched. Germline V gene data show CDR1 as MGHRA and CDR2 as YSYEKL. The CDR3 loop reads CASSQEGRGNTGELFF. CDR3 nucleotide sequence: TGCGCCAGCAGCCAAGAGGGGAGGGGGAACACCGGGGAGCTGTTTTTT.

The chain employs TRBV10-3 and TRBJ2-6; 9 bases are shared with TRBD1. V lost 10 bases, J lost 0 bases, and 13 bases stayed unmatched. Germline values: CDR1 ENHRY, CDR2 SYGVKD. The CDR3 contains 18 residues. Here the CDR3 DNA reads TGTGCCACACTTCAATCCGGGACAGGGCCCTCTGGGGCCAACGTCCTGACTTTC. As protein: CATLQSGTGPSGANVLTF.

The chain employs TRBV5-1 and TRBJ2-1; perhaps TRBD2 as D (6 bases). V lost 0 bases and J 1 base, leaving 11 bases between the germline ends. This CDR3 contains 16 residues. CDR1 is SGHRS and CDR2 is YFSETQ in the germline V gene. In nucleotides, the CDR3 is TGCGCCAGCAGCTTGGACGGGAGTGGATCCTACAATGAGCAGTTCTTC. Translated: CASSLDGSGSYNEQFF.

The rearrangement uses TRBV27 and TRBJ1-6; 8 bases match TRBD1. The CDR3 runs to 14 residues. Trimming cost V 6 bases and J 4 bases; bases outside gene matches: 2. Per germline, CDR1 MNHEY and CDR2 SMNVEV (reference sequence). The CDR3 here is CASRRDRYNSPLHF. The CDR3 nucleotides are TGTGCCAGCAGGCGGGACAGGTATAATTCACCCCTCCACTTT.

The genes are TRBV11-3 and TRBJ2-7; weak D call: TRBD2 (5 bases). Trimming pared 5 bases from V and 1 base from J, leaving 18 bases between. Per germline, CDR1 SGHNT and CDR2 YENEEA. The CDR3 is 16 amino acids. This CDR3 reads CASSPDAGLGSYEQYF. The DNA of the CDR3 is TGTGCCAGCAGCCCAGATGCGGGTTTGGGTTCCTACGAGCAGTACTTC.

The V call is TRBV4-1, the J call TRBJ1-4, with D hard to call. V was pared by 1 base and J by 3 bases, with 6 bases between. This CDR3 is 14 amino acids long. CDR1 and CDR2 from the germline V gene are MGHRA and YSYEKL. The CDR3 protein is CASSQVVSNEKLFF. CDR3 DNA sequence: TGCGCCAGCAGCCAAGTTGTCTCTAATGAAAAACTGTTTTTT.

The chain carries TRBV5-8 and TRBJ1-5; no firm D call. The germline V gene encodes CDR1 SGHTS and CDR2 YDEGEE. CDR3 length: 12 residues. V was clipped by 3 bases and J by 7 bases, with 8 bases between them. The CDR3 sequence: CASSSQVQPQHF. The CDR3 DNA is TGTGCCAGCAGCTCCCAGGTGCAGCCCCAGCATTTT.

The chain is built from TRBV18 and TRBJ2-6; 9 nucleotides align to TRBD1. Germline V gene data show CDR1 as KGHSH and CDR2 as LQKENI. J was trimmed by 4 bases and V by 3 bases; bases with no gene match: 10. The CDR3 totals 18 residues. This chain's CDR3 is CASSPRTGVGSGANVLTF. The CDR3 DNA reads TGTGCCAGCTCACCTCGGACAGGGGTCGGGTCAGGGGCCAACGTCCTGACTTTC.

A few counts support this clone. DNA of the CDR3: TGTGCCAGCAGCCAAGCCGACAGGCGCACAAATGAAAAACTGTTTTTT. It codes for CASSQADRRTNEKLFF. The rearrangement joins TRBV14 to TRBJ1-4, with a tentative D call TRBD1 (6 bases). CDR3 length: 16 residues. The V and J ends lost 1 base and 5 bases respectively, with 14 bases between them. Per germline, CDR1 SGHDN and CDR2 FVKESK.

This clone showed up just a few times. The chain has TRBV6-5 and TRBJ2-7; 10 bases agree with TRBD2. V lost 6 bases, J lost 3 bases, and 5 bases stayed unmatched. CDR3 length: 14 residues. CDR1 and CDR2 (germline): MNHEY, SVGAGI. CDR3 DNA sequence: TGTGCCAGCAGCCTGACTAGCGGGCACTACGAGCAGTACTTC. Translating it yields CASSLTSGHYEQYF.

The rearrangement links TRBV28 to TRBJ1-2, with 7 bases fitting TRBD1. The ends lost 2 bases at V and 3 bases at J; junction bases unmatched: 0. Germline CDR1 reads MDHEN; CDR2 reads SYDVKM. The CDR3 is made up of 13 amino acids. This chain's CDR3 is CASSLGTDYGYTF. For the CDR3, the DNA is TGTGCCAGCAGTTTAGGGACAGACTATGGCTACACCTTC.

The chain is built from TRBV13 and TRBJ2-1; 12 nucleotides agree with TRBD2. CDR3 length equals 17 residues. Germline loops: CDR1 PRHDT, CDR2 FYEKMQ (reference sequence). Unmatched junction bases numbered 5, after V lost 1 base and J lost 4 bases. The CDR3 DNA reads as TGTGCCAGCAGCTTAGCCCTAGCGGGGGGGCAGTACAATGAGCAGTTCTTC. Encoded protein: CASSLALAGGQYNEQFF.

The chain combines TRBV27 with TRBJ2-3; 15 bases agree with TRBD2. Germline V lookup: CDR1 MNHEY, CDR2 SMNVEV (reference sequence). CDR3 length: 18 amino acids. V shed 6 bases, J shed 2 bases, and the junction held 9 bases outside the gene matches. This chain's CDR3 is CASSPGTSGGSHTDTQYF. In DNA, the CDR3 is TGTGCCAGCAGCCCAGGGACTAGCGGGGGGTCCCACACAGATACGCAGTATTTT.

This clone was observed a handful of times. The chain employs TRBV6-2 or TRBV6-3 and TRBJ1-4; TRBD1 might be the D (6 bases). This CDR3 comprises 16 residues. Trimming left V 4 bases short and J 2 bases short, with 14 bases between. CDR1 is MNHEY and CDR2 is SVGEGT in the germline V gene. In DNA form, the CDR3 reads TGTGCCAGCAGTTTTATTTCGGACAGCACTAATGAAAAACTGTTTTTT. This sequence encodes CASSFISDSTNEKLFF.

The chain carries TRBV11-2 and TRBJ2-7, with a tentative D call TRBD1 (6 bases). The V end was cut by 6 bases, the J end by 1 base, with 10 bases between. Germline V gene sequence: CDR1 SGHAT, CDR2 FQNNGV. The CDR3 is 13 residues long. CDR3 sequence reads: CASRTQGSYEQYF. In DNA, the CDR3 is TGTGCCAGCAGGACGCAGGGGTCCTACGAGCAGTACTTC.

The chain is built from TRBV10-3 and TRBJ2-3, with TRBD1 as a possible D gene (6 bases). This CDR3 contains 15 residues. Trimming removed 2 bases from V and 6 bases from J, with 15 bases in between. Germline CDR1 ENHRY, CDR2 SYGVKD. The CDR3, as DNA: TGTGCCATCAGTGAGGAGGGGACACCCACGGATACGCAGTATTTT. It specifies CAISEEGTPTDTQYF.

V and J are TRBV2 and TRBJ2-5, with TRBD1 matching over 8 bases. The CDR3 runs 16 residues. The ends lost 2 bases at V and 0 bases at J; junction bases unmatched: 5. Germline CDR1 is SNHLY and CDR2 is FYNNEI. This chain's CDR3 is CASSERDRKNQETQYF. CDR3 in DNA: TGTGCCAGCAGTGAAAGGGACAGGAAGAACCAAGAGACCCAGTACTTC.

This chain links TRBV18 with TRBJ2-4, with TRBD1 matching over 9 bases. From germline, CDR1 is KGHSH and CDR2 LQKENI. This CDR3 is 16 amino acids long. Trimming cost V 2 bases and J 15 bases; bases outside gene matches: 17. The CDR3 DNA is TGTGCCAGCTCACCAGTCGCGGGACAGGGCCCTGTCACCTCGTACTTC. As protein: CASSPVAGQGPVTSYF. Full variable domain (rest looked up from reference TRBV18 and TRBJ2-4): NAGVMQNPRHLVRRRGQEARLRCSPMKGHSHVYWYRQLPEEGLKFMVYLQKENIIDESGMPKERFSAEFPKEGPSILRIQQVVRGDSAAYFCASSPVAGQGPVTSYFGAGTRLSVL.

V and J are TRBV5-1 and TRBJ2-3; D unclear. Germline V gene sequence: CDR1 SGHRS, CDR2 YFSETQ. This CDR3 spans 14 amino acids. V lost 0 bases and J 2 bases, leaving 7 bases between the germline ends. Here the CDR3 reads CASSLAENTDTQYF. DNA for the CDR3: TGCGCCAGCAGCTTGGCCGAGAACACAGATACGCAGTATTTT.

Of note for this clone: In the same sample, other DNA sequences code for this CDR3. The chain links TRBV12-3 or TRBV12-4 to TRBJ2-3; perhaps TRBD2 as D (5 bases). The length of the CDR3 is 13 residues. Trimming removed 3 bases at V and 4 bases at J, with 8 bases between. CDR3 sequence reads: CASSFGGSDTQYF. The CDR3 nucleotides are TGTGCCAGCAGTTTTGGAGGATCAGATACGCAGTATTTT.

The genes are TRBV3-1 (or the pseudogene TRBV3-2) and TRBJ2-1, with unresolved D. Germline CDR1 is LGHDT and CDR2 is YNNKEL (reference sequence). The CDR3 sequence is 12 residues long. Trimming took 3 bases from V and 4 from J, leaving 4 bases between them. The DNA for the CDR3 is TGTGCCAGCAGCCACTATTACAATGAGCAGTTCTTC. Protein: CASSHYYNEQFF.

The rearrangement uses TRBV7-2 and TRBJ1-2, with 7 bases that match TRBD1. The V and J ends lost 5 bases and 4 bases, in that order; junction bases with no gene match: 13. The CDR3 sequence is 16 residues long. CDR1 SGHTA and CDR2 FQGNSA come from the germline V gene. The chain's CDR3 is CASSLRPGQLSYGYTF. CDR3 in DNA: TGTGCCAGCAGCCTCCGTCCGGGACAGCTAAGCTATGGCTACACCTTC.

This chain uses TRBV7-2 with TRBJ1-5; 9 bases align to TRBD1. This CDR3 comprises 14 residues. V lost 5 bases and J lost 4; bases outside the gene matches: 3. Germline-derived CDR1 and CDR2 are SGHTA and FQGNSA. CDR3 loop: CASSQDRGNQPQHF. CDR3 coding DNA: TGTGCCAGCAGCCAGGACAGGGGAAATCAGCCCCAGCATTTT. Complete variable domain (other parts from reference TRBV7-2 and TRBJ1-5): GAGVSQSPSNKVTEKGKDVELRCDPISGHTALYWYRQSLGQGLEFLIYFQGNSAPDKSGLPSDRFSAERTGGSVSTLTIQRTQQEDSAVYLCASSQDRGNQPQHFGDGTRLSIL.

This clone was counted between two and nine times. CDR3: CASRSGTGPSYGYTF. The CDR3 DNA reads TGTGCCAGCAGATCCGGGACAGGGCCCAGCTATGGCTACACCTTC. J is TRBJ1-2 and V is TRBV6-5, with 9 bases that match TRBD1. The CDR3 runs 15 residues. The ends lost 6 bases at V and 4 bases at J; junction bases unmatched: 9. Germline values: CDR1 MNHEY, CDR2 SVGAGI.

This clone was seen a few times. V is TRBV2 and J is TRBJ1-1, with a weak D call TRBD1 (5 bases). The germline V and J ends were trimmed by 7 bases and 7 bases, with 13 bases remaining between them. Germline values: CDR1 SNHLY, CDR2 FYNNEI. This CDR3 has 12 residues. This CDR3 is CASNLLRGEAFF. CDR3 sequence (DNA): TGTGCCAGCAACCTCCTTAGGGGTGAAGCTTTCTTT.

The J gene is TRBJ1-1, the V gene TRBV11-2; D call uncertain. Trimming removed 2 bases from V and 5 bases from J, with 21 bases in between. This CDR3 has 17 residues. Germline loops: CDR1 SGHAT, CDR2 FQNNGV. The CDR3: CASSLNSVRAGGTEAFF. The CDR3 DNA reads TGTGCCAGCAGCTTAAATAGTGTACGGGCCGGAGGTACTGAAGCTTTCTTT.